Each of the 5 T cell receptor beta chains below was sequenced from the same sample in a study of blood T cell repertoires in COVID-19. Assay: immunoSEQ multiplex PCR; the TCRdb copy retains only in-frame clones and omits some. The data show tens of thousands of clones, roughly four fifths seen once. Sequenced sample: peripheral blood. The receptor set was obtained from a woman in her seventies with acute or convalescent COVID-19.

This chain connects TRBV28 to TRBJ2-3, with 7 bases lining up with TRBD1. The CDR3 sequence is 16 residues long. From germline, CDR1 is MDHEN and CDR2 SYDVKM. V lost 6 bases to trimming and J lost 2 bases; unmatched junction nucleotides: 11. CDR3 in amino acids: CASRAWTGLNTDTQYF. The CDR3 bases are TGTGCCAGCAGAGCCTGGACAGGCCTAAACACAGATACGCAGTATTTT.

The rearrangement uses TRBV5-1 and TRBJ2-3; 10 nucleotides match TRBD2. Germline-derived CDR1 and CDR2 are SGHRS and YFSETQ. V lost 0 bases and J lost 6; bases outside the gene matches: 7. The length of the CDR3 is 16 residues. The CDR3 bases are TGCGCCAGCAGCTTGGCTAGCGGGAGAGGTCTGGATACGCAGTATTTT. This gives the protein CASSLASGRGLDTQYF.

V and J are TRBV11-3 and TRBJ2-5; TRBD2 agrees at 8 bases. Losses at the gene ends were 5 bases for V and 2 bases for J; bases not matched to a gene: 13. The CDR3 has 17 amino acids. Germline V gives CDR1 SGHNT, CDR2 YENEEA. The CDR3 nucleotides read TGTGCCAGCAGCCCCGTCCGGACTAGCCCTACGCAAGAGACCCAGTACTTC. It codes for CASSPVRTSPTQETQYF.

The V and J genes are TRBV7-9 and TRBJ1-5, with 7 bases fitting TRBD1. Trimming took 1 base from V and 4 from J; bases not matched to a gene: 4. Per germline, CDR1 SEHNR and CDR2 FQNEAQ (reference sequence). CDR3 size: 15 residues. The CDR3 bases are TGTGCCAGCAGCTTAGGACAGGGAACGAATCAGCCCCAGCATTTT. Its protein product is CASSLGQGTNQPQHF.

CDR3 region: CASSLARGGELFF. The CDR3 DNA is TGTGCCAGCAGCTTAGCCCGAGGGGGGGAGCTGTTTTTT. The chain uses TRBV7-8 and TRBJ2-2; D may be TRBD2 (5 bases). Germline V lookup: CDR1 SGHVS, CDR2 FQNEAQ. The CDR3 spans 13 residues. Deletions cut 0 bases from V and 8 bases from J, with 7 bases between.